This T cell receptor beta chain is from a study of PD-1 blockade in classical Hodgkin lymphoma (dated by TCRdb to 2020 to 2022). Study-level background: Nivolumab dosing was 3 mg/kg intravenously every 2 weeks, continuing until either disease progression or unacceptable toxicity. A peripheral blood immune signature of response to PD-1 blockade in classical Hodgkin lymphoma was defined using TCR beta sequencing and CyTOF. What the work shows at the level of the full study, not this receptor alone: CD4+ but not CD8+ TCR diversity rose significantly by C4D1 (p=0.0027 vs p=0.16), most apparent in complete responders (p=0.02). Trial patients with a complete response had baseline diversity similar to that of newly diagnosed patients, while partial responders and progressors had significantly lower diversity. Lower diversity was observed in patients in whom nivolumab was started less than 1 year after ASCT, and these patients were excluded from later analyses so that confounding by immune reconstitution would be avoided. The study was restricted to a single clinical trial cohort, and the causes of repertoire differences, possibly disease activity or prior therapy, were left undefined. Baseline TCR diversity was reported to be lower in newly diagnosed patients than in healthy donors and to be lower still in relapsed/refractory patients.

This specimen's time point label, interpreted: cycle 1 day 1 (C1D1), immediately before nivolumab initiation. Every trial patient had relapsed after autologous stem cell transplantation, and cohorts A, B and C differed in prior brentuximab vedotin exposure. The trial cohort included around 56 patients with relapsed/refractory classical Hodgkin lymphoma, and each patient had a best overall response of complete response, partial response or progressive disease. Trial patients were treated with single-agent nivolumab in the multi-cohort phase II CheckMate 205 trial. An independent review committee assessed best overall response using the 2007 International Working Group response criteria. Trial PBMCs were obtained immediately prior to nivolumab initiation (C1D1) and on therapy at cycle 2 day 1 and cycle 4 day 1. Peripheral blood was collected in 8 mL Vacutainer Cell Preparation Tubes, from which PBMCs were isolated by centrifugation and then cryopreserved.

The Qiagen DNeasy kit was used to extract genomic DNA both from unsorted PBMCs and from the negatively selected CD4+ and CD8+ fractions. Using primers that anneal to V and J segments, immunoSEQ multiplex PCR amplified the TCR beta CDR3 regions. A synthetic immune receptor repertoire was used to minimize amplification bias, and any residual bias was removed computationally once sequencing was done. For the original study's pipeline: Custom Python scripts were used to quantify repertoire diversity as the Shannon entropy index. The unsorted, CD4+ and CD8+ repertoires were each analyzed separately, with the exception of combined analyses, where CD4+ and CD8+ sequences were merged in silico. A clone counted as expanded when the clone's frequency after treatment rose at least 2-fold relative to C1D1, and clones undetected at baseline were given a pseudocount of 0.5. Clones with 0 or 1 copy at C1D1 were classified as singleton clones, and clones with 2 or more copies were classified as non-singleton clones. Clones expanded in unsorted samples were assigned a CD4+, CD8+ or unknown annotation through matching of protein sequences in sorted samples from the same patient. Diversity changes from C1D1 to C4D1 were tested in paired samples using Wilcoxon tests. TCRdb stores this immuneACCESS table with in-frame sequences only. Part of the clones is absent; in the studies checked, under half of the shortfall reflects unresolved V genes, and no reason is known for the rest. V, J and clone size reflect that table, while D and trimming were determined from the DNA. In this sample the table shows about 97,000 clones, roughly 83% of which occur a single time. Over 9% of the sample comes from the top ten.

From a lookup of the germline V gene, CDR1 and CDR2 are SQVTM and ANQGSEA. Trimming accounts for 6 bases at V and 4 bases at J, while the number of junction bases matched to no gene is 11. From cysteine to phenylalanine, the CDR3 is 15 amino acids long. The read is trimmed to its CDR3 DNA, 45 bases read in frame from base 1. This clone occurred once. Its binding antigen is unknown. No per-base quality is available; no much larger clone lies one base away. This clonotype was sampled from a human donor with classical Hodgkin lymphoma. This chain is built from TRBV29-1 and TRBJ2-1; 8 bases in between match TRBD1. The sample here was peripheral blood mononuclear cells (PBMCs), taken at baseline. The DNA sequence is as follows: TGCAGCGTGGGGACAGGAGGCCTGAAATACAATGAGCAGTTCTTC. It encodes CSVGTGGLKYNEQFF.